This T cell receptor beta chain was recovered during a study of T cells in Graves' hyperthyroidism and ophthalmopathy (dated by TCRdb to between 2019 and 2020). The study in broad terms: To identify distinguishing TCR V-J signatures, a discovery cohort of about 100 patients was used, comprising some 45 with Graves' ophthalmopathy and 57 with stable Graves' hyperthyroidism. TCR Vbeta CDR3 sequencing of 130 to 150 peripheral blood samples (43 ophthalmopathy, some 75 hyperthyroidism and some 17 progressor patients) is reported in the paper. An independent validation cohort of under 20 hyperthyroidism patients and 17 patients who later progressed to ophthalmopathy tested prospective prediction of ophthalmopathy. Following sampling, methimazole starting at 30 mg daily was given to hyperthyroidism patients, and high-dose intravenous methylprednisolone was given to ophthalmopathy patients. The study also compared thyroid tissue and blood T-cell repertoires from five or six Graves' hyperthyroidism patients. The 90 or so discovery patients were randomly split 7:3 into training and test sets.

Graves' hyperthyroidism was defined as stable when no progression to ophthalmopathy occurred over 18 months of follow-up. Hyperthyroidism patients were aged 18 to 65 years and newly diagnosed, with disease duration of less than 2 months. Any patient with an uncontrolled infection, another autoimmune disease, pregnancy or lactation was excluded. Clinical symptoms, serum thyroxine and TRAb, thyroid ultrasound, and orbital computed tomography formed the basis for the diagnoses. Trizol reagent was used to extract total RNA, and RNA quality was then checked on an Agilent 2100 Bioanalyzer. TCR beta CDR3 regions were amplified from RNA transcripts. For the first round of RT-PCR on the TCR CDR3, the HTBI primer set was used together with the Qiagen OneStep RT-PCR kit. The libraries were constructed in a second round of multiplex PCR and then size-selected and purified. Sequencing of the libraries was done on an Illumina HiSeq2000 using paired-end 100 bp reads. Concerning the study's data processing: SOAPnuke was used to process the raw data, removing reads that contained adapters or uncalled bases, had a mean Phred below 15, or lacked an exact match to the constant primer or identifier. COPE v1.2.5 was used to merge high-quality paired reads, and clonotypes were defined as unique nucleotide sequences. MiTCR v1.1 was used to align the clonotypes against IMGT TRBV, TRBD and TRBJ reference segments. The analysis was restricted to V-J combinations with a frequency above 0.0001, which together covered 99.2% of the repertoires. The TCS score was defined as F50 (clonal expansion) divided by E x V (chaos), with BLOSUM62-based TCRdist calculated between CDR3 peptides within each V-J. Welch's t-statistics and random forest reduced roughly 530 V-J features to some 14, which were used in a naive Bayes classifier (R e1071). The public reads were reprocessed in TCRdb via fastp at Q25 and MiXCR, keeping in-frame beta chains. Each entry is one CDR3 protein sequence, shown with its most common DNA and genes. The V and J calls and clone size come from TCRdb's table, not from the authors' own analysis. This sample holds about 560,000 distinct CDR3 sequences; 35% to 55% were observed only once. The top ten clonotypes cover about 7.9% of the sample.

The junction carries 17 bases between V and J, which are trimmed by 7 bases and 4 bases respectively. The CDR3 holds 14 amino acids from the cysteine to the phenylalanine. Only the CDR3 region is kept as DNA, spanning 42 bases read in frame from base 1. As encoded in the germline V gene, CDR1 is SGHVS while CDR2 is FNYEAQ. In regard to this clonotype: It has no known antigen specificity. The input lacks base qualities; no much larger clone sits a single base away.

The study at large found these results: In validation, the model predicted progression to ophthalmopathy a median of roughly 6.5 months before onset, with about 67% sensitivity and roughly 79% specificity. No statistical method was used to fix the sample size in advance, and group allocation was not hidden from the investigators. In cross-validation, a model built on a 13 V-J signature told ophthalmopathy apart from stable hyperthyroidism with 85% to 90% sensitivity and roughly 81% specificity, and in testing the same model reached 80%/75%. Blood samples also contained most of the expanded thyroid clonotypes (frequency above 0.001), which suggests that blood repertoires may reflect thyroid immune responses.

This sequence originates from a woman aged 18-35 years with Graves' hyperthyroidism. Donor details come from another sample of the same person, matched by shared clones. What was sequenced was peripheral blood or thyroid tissue (not recorded which). The V and J segments used are TRBV7-6 and TRBJ2-7, and possibly TRBD2, on 5 matching bases. The sequence in DNA is TGTGCCAGCACCTTGGACTCCTCGTTGTACGAGCAGTACTTC. It is translated as CASTLDSSLYEQYF.